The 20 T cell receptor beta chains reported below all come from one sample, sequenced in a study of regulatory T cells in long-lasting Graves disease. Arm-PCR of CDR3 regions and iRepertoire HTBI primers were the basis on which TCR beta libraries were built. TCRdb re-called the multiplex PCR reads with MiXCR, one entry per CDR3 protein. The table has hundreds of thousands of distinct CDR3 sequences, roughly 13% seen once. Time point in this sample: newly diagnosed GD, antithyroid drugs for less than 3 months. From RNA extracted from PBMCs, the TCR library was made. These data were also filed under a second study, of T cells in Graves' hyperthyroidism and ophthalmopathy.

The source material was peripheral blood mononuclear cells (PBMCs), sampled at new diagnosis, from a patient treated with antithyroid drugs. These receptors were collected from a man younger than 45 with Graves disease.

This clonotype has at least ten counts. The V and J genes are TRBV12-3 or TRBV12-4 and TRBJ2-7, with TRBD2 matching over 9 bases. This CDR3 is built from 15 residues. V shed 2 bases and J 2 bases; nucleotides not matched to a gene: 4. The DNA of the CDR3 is TGTGCCAGCAGTTTAATGGCTAGCGGGGCCTACGAGCAGTACTTC. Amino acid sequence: CASSLMASGAYEQYF.

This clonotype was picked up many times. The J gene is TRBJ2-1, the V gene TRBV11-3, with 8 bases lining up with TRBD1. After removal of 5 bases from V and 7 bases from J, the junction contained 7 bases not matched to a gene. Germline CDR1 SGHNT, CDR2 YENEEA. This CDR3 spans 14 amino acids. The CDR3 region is CASSPGTGTNEQFF. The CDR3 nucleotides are TGTGCCAGCAGCCCCGGGACAGGTACAAATGAGCAGTTCTTC.

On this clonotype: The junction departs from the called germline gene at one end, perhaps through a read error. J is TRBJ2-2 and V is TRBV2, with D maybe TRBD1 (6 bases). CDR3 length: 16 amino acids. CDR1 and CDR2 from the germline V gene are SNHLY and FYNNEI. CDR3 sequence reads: CASSDGTHVNTGELFF. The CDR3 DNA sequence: TGTGCCAGTAGTGATGGGACACATGTGAACACCGGGGAGCTGTTTTTT.

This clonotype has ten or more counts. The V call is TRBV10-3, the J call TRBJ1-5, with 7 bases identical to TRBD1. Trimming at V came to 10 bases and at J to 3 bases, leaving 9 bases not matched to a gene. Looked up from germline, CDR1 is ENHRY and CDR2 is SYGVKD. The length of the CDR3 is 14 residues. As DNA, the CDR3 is TGTGCCACCAGCTTGACAGGGAACAATCAGCCCCAGCATTTT. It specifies CATSLTGNNQPQHF.

The CDR3 here is CASSLGQGAGEKLFF. The CDR3 coding sequence is TGTGCCAGCAGTTTGGGCCAGGGGGCAGGTGAAAAACTGTTTTTT. The chain employs TRBV28 and TRBJ1-4; the match to TRBD1 covers 8 bases. CDR3 length: 15 amino acids. Trimming cost V 3 bases and J 7 bases; bases outside gene matches: 7. CDR1 is MDHEN and CDR2 is SYDVKM in the germline V gene.

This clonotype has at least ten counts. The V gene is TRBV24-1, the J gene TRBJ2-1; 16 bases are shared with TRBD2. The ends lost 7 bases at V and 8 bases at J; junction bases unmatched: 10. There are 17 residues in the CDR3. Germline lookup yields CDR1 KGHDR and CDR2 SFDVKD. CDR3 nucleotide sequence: TGTGCCACCAGGGGGACTAGCGGGAGGGCGGGACCGGATGAGCAGTTCTTC. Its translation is CATRGTSGRAGPDEQFF.

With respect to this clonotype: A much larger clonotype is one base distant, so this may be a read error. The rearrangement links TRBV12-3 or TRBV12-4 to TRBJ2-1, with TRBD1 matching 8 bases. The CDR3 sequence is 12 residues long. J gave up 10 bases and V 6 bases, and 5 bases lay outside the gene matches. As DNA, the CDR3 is TGTGCCAGCAGGGACAGGGTCCACGAGCAGTTCTTC. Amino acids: CASRDRVHEQFF.

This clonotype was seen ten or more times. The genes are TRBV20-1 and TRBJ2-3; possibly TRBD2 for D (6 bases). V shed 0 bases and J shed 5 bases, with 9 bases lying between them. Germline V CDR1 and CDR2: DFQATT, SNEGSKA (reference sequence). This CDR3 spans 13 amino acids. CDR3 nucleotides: TGCAGTGCTAGAGAATCAGCGGGAGATACGCAGTATTTT. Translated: CSARESAGDTQYF.

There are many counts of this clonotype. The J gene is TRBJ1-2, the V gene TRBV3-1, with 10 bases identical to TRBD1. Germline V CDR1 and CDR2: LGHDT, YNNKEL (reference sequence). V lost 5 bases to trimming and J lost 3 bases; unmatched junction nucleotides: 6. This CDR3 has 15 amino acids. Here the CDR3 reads CASSYLTGGDYGYTF. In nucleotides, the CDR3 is TGTGCCAGCAGCTACTTGACAGGGGGCGACTATGGCTACACCTTC.

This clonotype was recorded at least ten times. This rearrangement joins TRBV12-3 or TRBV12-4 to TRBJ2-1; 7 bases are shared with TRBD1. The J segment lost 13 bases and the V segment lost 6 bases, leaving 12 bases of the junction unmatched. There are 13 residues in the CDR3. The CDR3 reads CASRTLTGINQFF. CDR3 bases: TGTGCCAGCAGGACCTTGACAGGGATAAACCAGTTCTTC.

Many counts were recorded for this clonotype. The chain's CDR3 is CASSLWNKGGGYTF. CDR3 sequence (DNA): TGTGCCAGCAGTTTGTGGAATAAGGGGGGTGGCTACACCTTC. The V gene is TRBV27, the J gene TRBJ1-2, with D perhaps matching TRBD1 (6 bases). CDR1 and CDR2 from the germline V gene are MNHEY and SMNVEV (reference sequence). Trimming stripped 3 bases from V and 7 bases from J, with 15 bases between. The CDR3 is made up of 14 amino acids.

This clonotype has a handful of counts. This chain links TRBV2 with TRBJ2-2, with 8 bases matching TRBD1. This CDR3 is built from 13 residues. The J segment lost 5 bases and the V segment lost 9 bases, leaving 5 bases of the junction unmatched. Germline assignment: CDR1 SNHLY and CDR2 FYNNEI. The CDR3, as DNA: TGTGCCAGGCGGACAGGGCGAACCGGGGAGCTGTTTTTT. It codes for CARRTGRTGELFF.

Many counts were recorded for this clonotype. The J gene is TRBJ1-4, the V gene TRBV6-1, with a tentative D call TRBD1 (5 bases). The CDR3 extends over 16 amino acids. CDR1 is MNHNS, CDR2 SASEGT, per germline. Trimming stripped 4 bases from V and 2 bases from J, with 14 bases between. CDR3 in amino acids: CASSAVFGTTNEKLFF. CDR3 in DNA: TGTGCCAGCAGTGCCGTTTTCGGGACCACTAATGAAAAACTGTTTTTT.

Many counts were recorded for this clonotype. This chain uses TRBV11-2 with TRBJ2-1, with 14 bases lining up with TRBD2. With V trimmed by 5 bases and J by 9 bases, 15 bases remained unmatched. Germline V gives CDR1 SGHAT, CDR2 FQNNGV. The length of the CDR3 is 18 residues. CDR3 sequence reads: CASSLLIGTSGRRGEQFF. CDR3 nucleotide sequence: TGTGCCAGCAGCCTACTAATAGGGACTAGCGGGAGACGTGGTGAGCAGTTCTTC.

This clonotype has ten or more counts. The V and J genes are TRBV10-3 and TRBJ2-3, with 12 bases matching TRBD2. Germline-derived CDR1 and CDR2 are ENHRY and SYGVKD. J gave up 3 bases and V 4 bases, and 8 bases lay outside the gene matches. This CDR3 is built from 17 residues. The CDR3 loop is CAISGRLAGVTTDTQYF. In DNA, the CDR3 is TGTGCCATCAGTGGCAGACTAGCGGGAGTAACAACAGATACGCAGTATTTT.

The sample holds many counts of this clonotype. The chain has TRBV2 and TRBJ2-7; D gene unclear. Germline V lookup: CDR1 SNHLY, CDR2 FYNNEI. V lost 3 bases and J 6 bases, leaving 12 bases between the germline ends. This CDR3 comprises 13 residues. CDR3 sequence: CASSEPLDSEQYF. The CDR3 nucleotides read TGTGCCAGCAGTGAGCCCCTCGACTCCGAGCAGTACTTC.

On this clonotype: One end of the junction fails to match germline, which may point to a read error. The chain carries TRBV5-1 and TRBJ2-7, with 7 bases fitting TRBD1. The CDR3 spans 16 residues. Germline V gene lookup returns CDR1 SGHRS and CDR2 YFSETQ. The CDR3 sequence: CVSRGTLKRLGYEQYF. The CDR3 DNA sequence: TGCGTCAGCAGGGGGACCCTCAAGCGGTTGGGATACGAGCAGTACTTC. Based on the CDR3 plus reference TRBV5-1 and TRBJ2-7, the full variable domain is KAGVTQTPRYLIKTRGQQVTLSCSPISGHRSVSWYQQTPGQGLQFLFEYFSETQRNKGNFPGRFSGRQFSNSRSEMNVSTLELGDSALYLCVSRGTLKRLGYEQYFGPGTRLTVT.

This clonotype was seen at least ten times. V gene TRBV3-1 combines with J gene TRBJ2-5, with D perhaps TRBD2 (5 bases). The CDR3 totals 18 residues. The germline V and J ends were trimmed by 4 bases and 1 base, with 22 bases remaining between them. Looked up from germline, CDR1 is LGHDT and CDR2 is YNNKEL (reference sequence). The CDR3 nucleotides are TGTGCCAGCAGCCCAAACCCCCGGGGTAGTCGATCCCAAGAGACCCAGTACTTC. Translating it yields CASSPNPRGSRSQETQYF.

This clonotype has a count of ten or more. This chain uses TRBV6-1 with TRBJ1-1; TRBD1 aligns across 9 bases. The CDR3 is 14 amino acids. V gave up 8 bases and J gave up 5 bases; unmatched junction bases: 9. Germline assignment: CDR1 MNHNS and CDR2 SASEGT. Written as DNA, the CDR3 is TGTGCCAGCGGCAAACAGGGGGCGAGGACTGAAGCTTTCTTT. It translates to CASGKQGARTEAFF.

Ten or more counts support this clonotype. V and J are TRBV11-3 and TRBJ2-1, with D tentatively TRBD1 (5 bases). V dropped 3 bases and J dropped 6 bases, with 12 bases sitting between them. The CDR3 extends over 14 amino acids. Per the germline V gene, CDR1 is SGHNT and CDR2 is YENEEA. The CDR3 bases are TGTGCCAGCAGCTTTGGGGCTGGAAGCAATGAGCAGTTCTTC. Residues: CASSFGAGSNEQFF.